The 29 T cell receptor beta chains reported below all come from one sample, sequenced in a study. TCRdb used MiXCR to reprocess the 5' RACE reads, holding one entry per CDR3 protein. In the table there are tens of thousands of distinct CDR3 sequences, about 28% of which are singletons. Sequencing was done on a sample of tumor-infiltrating memory CD4+ T cells sorted from the breast tumor. Regarding subset: memory CD4+ T cells, CD4+CD45RO+CD25-. The receptor set was obtained from a female donor with breast cancer.

In its sample, this clonotype was seen a few times. This chain joins TRBV6-1 and TRBJ2-1; D uncertain. V was pared by 4 bases and J by 1 base, with 5 bases between. The germline V gene encodes CDR1 MNHNS and CDR2 SASEGT. The CDR3 sequence is 13 residues long. DNA for the CDR3: TGTGCCAGCAGTGGCGAATCCTACAATGAGCAGTTCTTC. This codes for CASSGESYNEQFF.

The V and J genes are TRBV3-1 and TRBJ2-7, with D possibly being TRBD2 (5 bases). The CDR3 runs 15 residues. V was clipped by 4 bases and J by 3 bases, with 16 bases between them. Germline V gene data show CDR1 as LGHDT and CDR2 as YNNKEL (reference sequence). The CDR3: CASSRARSGNYEQYF. CDR3 bases: TGTGCCAGCAGCCGGGCGAGGTCGGGGAACTACGAGCAGTACTTC.

This chain links TRBV5-1 with TRBJ2-7; no clear D. V dropped 3 bases and J dropped 0 bases, with 7 bases sitting between them. CDR3 length: 13 amino acids. CDR1 and CDR2 (germline): SGHRS, YFSETQ. CDR3 residues: CASSSISSYEQYF. The CDR3 DNA is TGCGCCAGCAGCTCGATTAGCTCCTACGAGCAGTACTTC.

This clonotype has just a few counts. The CDR3 sequence: CASRPSGSAAEQYF. The CDR3 DNA reads TGTGCCAGCAGACCCAGCGGGAGCGCTGCGGAGCAGTACTTC. V and J are TRBV7-2 and TRBJ2-7; 8 bases line up with TRBD2. The CDR3 runs 14 residues. Germline V gene sequence: CDR1 SGHTA, CDR2 FQGNSA. The V segment lost 6 bases and the J segment 7 bases; nucleotides outside the gene matches: 11.

This clonotype has just one count. The J gene is TRBJ2-3, the V gene TRBV6-5; TRBD1 might be the D (6 bases). V was clipped by 0 bases and J by 4 bases, with 14 bases between them. CDR1 and CDR2 from the germline V gene are MNHEY and SVGAGI. The CDR3 loop spans 16 amino acids. CDR3 in amino acids: CASSYSKSTGSDTQYF. CDR3 DNA sequence: TGTGCCAGCAGTTACTCGAAGTCCACAGGGTCAGATACGCAGTATTTT.

CDR3 sequence: CASSLPGVQPQHF. The CDR3 DNA reads TGTGCCAGCAGCCTCCCGGGGGTTCAGCCCCAGCATTTT. V is TRBV3-1 and J is TRBJ1-5; D may be TRBD1 (5 bases). The CDR3 contains 13 residues. Trimming shortened V by 4 bases and J by 6 bases, and 10 bases separated the two germline ends. Per the germline V gene, CDR1 is LGHDT and CDR2 is YNNKEL (reference sequence).

For this clonotype: One junction end does not reproduce the germline sequence, and a read error may be involved. V gene TRBV7-3 combines with J gene TRBJ2-7, with TRBD2 matching over 7 bases. The CDR3 length is 14 residues. CDR1 SGHTA and CDR2 FQGTGA come from the germline V gene. CDR3 residues: CASSPGGGDYEQCF. CDR3 coding DNA: TGTGCCAGCAGCCCGGGAGGAGGGGACTACGAGCAGTGCTTC.

V usage is TRBV4-2 and J usage is TRBJ2-3; 8 bases fit TRBD2. This CDR3 contains 20 residues. In germline, CDR1 is LGHNA, CDR2 YNFKEQ. Losses at the gene ends were 0 bases for V and 1 base for J; bases not matched to a gene: 15. The CDR3 reads CASSQDKGSGGLSGTDTQYF. In nucleotides, the CDR3 is TGTGCCAGCAGCCAAGATAAGGGGAGCGGGGGCCTGTCGGGCACAGATACGCAGTATTTT.

This clonotype was counted between two and nine times. This sequence joins TRBV7-9 and TRBJ2-1; D not certain. This CDR3 is built from 11 residues. Deletions cut 6 bases from V and 8 bases from J, with 8 bases between. Germline V gene lookup returns CDR1 SEHNR and CDR2 FQNEAQ (reference sequence). The chain's CDR3 is CASRSKDEQFF. As DNA, the CDR3 is TGTGCCAGCAGGTCGAAAGATGAGCAGTTCTTC.

By sample share, this clonotype is medium-sized. The CDR3 bases are TGCGCCAGCAGCCAAGCCTGGGGACTTCTGAACACCGGGGAGCTGTTTTTT. Its translation: CASSQAWGLLNTGELFF. The V call is TRBV4-3, the J call TRBJ2-2, with TRBD2 as a possible D gene (6 bases). V lost 1 base, J lost 1 base, and 13 bases lay in between. Germline lookup yields CDR1 LGHNA and CDR2 YSLEER. The CDR3 extends over 17 amino acids.

Comments on this clonotype: One junction end disagrees with the germline gene, perhaps due to a read error. The chain uses TRBV7-2 and TRBJ2-3; D is perhaps TRBD1 or TRBD2 (5 bases each). The CDR3 is 15 residues long. From germline, CDR1 is SGHTA and CDR2 FQGNSA. CDR3 protein: CASSVRAPSTGTQYF. CDR3 bases: TGTGCTAGCAGTGTTAGGGCTCCTAGCACAGGTACGCAGTATTTT.

This chain uses TRBV18 with TRBJ1-2; 7 bases align to TRBD1. Germline CDR1 and CDR2: KGHSH and LQKENI. Trimming at V came to 6 bases and at J to 7 bases, leaving 8 bases not matched to a gene. The CDR3 sequence is 13 residues long. CDR3: CASSNTGVLGYTF. DNA of the CDR3: TGTGCCAGCTCGAACACAGGGGTTCTTGGCTACACCTTC.

This clonotype has more than one count but fewer than ten. This sequence joins TRBV29-1 and TRBJ2-7; TRBD1 might be the D (5 bases). V was shortened by 4 bases and J by 5 bases, with 9 bases between the two germline ends. Germline loops: CDR1 SQVTM, CDR2 ANQGSEA. The CDR3 has 11 amino acids. In nucleotides, the CDR3 is TGCAGCGTTGCTCAGGGTCACGAGCAGTACTTC. Protein product: CSVAQGHEQYF.

This clonotype was detected only a few times. The V gene is TRBV29-1, the J gene TRBJ2-1; D is uncertain. V dropped 7 bases and J dropped 1 base, with 11 bases sitting between them. The CDR3 sequence is 13 residues long. Germline assignment: CDR1 SQVTM and CDR2 ANQGSEA. The CDR3 here is CSAVPDSYNEQFF. CDR3 DNA sequence: TGCAGCGCCGTCCCGGATTCCTACAATGAGCAGTTCTTC.

The chain has TRBV24-1 and TRBJ1-1; D is ambiguous. V was trimmed by 2 bases and J by 2 bases, leaving 5 bases between them. The length of the CDR3 is 13 residues. Per the germline V gene, CDR1 is KGHDR and CDR2 is SFDVKD. The CDR3 is CATSDSLNTEAFF. DNA of the CDR3: TGTGCCACCAGTGATTCTTTAAACACTGAAGCTTTCTTT.

This clonotype was seen at least ten times. The V gene is TRBV5-1, the J gene TRBJ2-7; D possibly corresponds to TRBD2 (6 bases). V dropped 6 bases and J dropped 3 bases, with 13 bases sitting between them. In germline, CDR1 is SGHRS, CDR2 YFSETQ. The CDR3 runs 13 residues. The CDR3 DNA reads as TGCGCCAGCAAAGGGGACTTAGACTACGAGCAGTACTTC. Translated: CASKGDLDYEQYF. The full variable domain, with the rest looked up from reference TRBV5-1 and TRBJ2-7, is KAGVTQTPRYLIKTRGQQVTLSCSPISGHRSVSWYQQTPGQGLQFLFEYFSETQRNKGNFPGRFSGRQFSNSRSEMNVSTLELGDSALYLCASKGDLDYEQYFGPGTRLTVT.

Written as DNA, the CDR3 is TGTGCCAGCAGCGTAGATTCAGGGGCCGATAATTCACCCCTCCACTTT. It specifies CASSVDSGADNSPLHF. The genes are TRBV9 and TRBJ1-6; D is perhaps TRBD1 (6 bases). The germline gives CDR1 SGDLS, CDR2 YYNGEE. The CDR3 has 16 residues. V was trimmed by 0 bases and J by 5 bases, leaving 12 bases between them.

This clonotype showed up just a few times. The CDR3 loop reads CASSLQGSTEAFF. The CDR3 DNA follows: TGCGCCAGCAGCTTACAGGGTAGCACTGAAGCTTTCTTT. The chain combines TRBV5-1 with TRBJ1-1; D is possibly TRBD1 (6 bases). The V gene lost 2 bases and the J gene lost 4 bases, with 9 bases spanning the gap. Germline loops: CDR1 SGHRS, CDR2 YFSETQ. The CDR3 extends over 13 amino acids.

The chain couples TRBV11-3 to TRBJ2-2; D unclear. The CDR3 extends over 14 amino acids. V gave up 3 bases and J gave up 5 bases, with 10 bases separating them. The germline CDR1 and CDR2 sequences are SGHNT and YENEEA. Here the CDR3 DNA reads TGTGCCAGCAGCTTTCTAGTGGGGACCGGGGAGCTGTTTTTT. This sequence encodes CASSFLVGTGELFF.

This clonotype turned up a few times. The J gene is TRBJ1-1, the V gene TRBV6-2 or TRBV6-3, with D uncertain. The CDR3 spans 11 residues. Trimming pared 7 bases from V and 2 bases from J, leaving 5 bases between. Germline lookup yields CDR1 MNHEY and CDR2 SVGEGT. The CDR3 nucleotides are TGTGCCAGCAACACTAACACTGAAGCTTTCTTT. It codes for CASNTNTEAFF.

This chain connects TRBV7-9 to TRBJ2-5; TRBD1 aligns across 7 bases. V trimming: 0 bases; J trimming: 5 bases; junction bases outside the gene matches: 15. The CDR3 extends over 18 amino acids. Germline lookup yields CDR1 SEHNR and CDR2 FQNEAQ (reference sequence). CDR3 region: CASSLATGTALGDETQYF. The CDR3 nucleotides are TGTGCCAGCAGCTTAGCCACCGGGACAGCCCTAGGAGATGAGACCCAGTACTTC.

The gene calls are TRBV7-9 and TRBJ2-7, with TRBD2 matching 9 bases. Germline V CDR1 and CDR2: SEHNR, FQNEAQ (reference sequence). Losses at the gene ends were 8 bases for V and 3 bases for J; bases not matched to a gene: 5. This CDR3 is 13 amino acids long. The CDR3: CASGGRASYEQYF. The CDR3 coding sequence is TGTGCCAGCGGCGGGAGGGCCAGCTACGAGCAGTACTTC. The full variable domain, completed using reference TRBV7-9 and TRBJ2-7, is DTGVSQNPRHKITKRGQNVTFRCDPISEHNRLYWYRQTLGQGPEFLTYFQNEAQLEKSRLLSDRFSAERPKGSFSTLEIQRTEQGDSAMYLCASGGRASYEQYFGPGTRLTVT.

Remarks on this clonotype: Here the CDR3 omits its conserved ending phenylalanine or tryptophan, so a read error is the likely source. CDR3 bases: TGTGCCAGCACCGTTGGCGATCCTTATGGAAACACCATATATTCT. Protein: CASTVGDPYGNTIYS. The rearrangement uses TRBV7-2 and TRBJ1-3; no clear D. Trimming pared 7 bases from V and 3 bases from J, leaving 16 bases between. From germline, CDR1 is SGHTA and CDR2 FQGNSA. The CDR3 is 15 amino acids.

This chain connects TRBV20-1 to TRBJ1-1; 9 positions agree with TRBD1. J gave up 4 bases and V 3 bases, and 12 bases lay outside the gene matches. Germline V lookup: CDR1 DFQATT, CDR2 SNEGSKA (reference sequence). This CDR3 region has 16 residues. CDR3: CSARGFTGGLATEAFF. The CDR3 region has the DNA TGCAGTGCTAGGGGATTCACAGGGGGCCTAGCCACTGAAGCTTTCTTT.

The chain recombines TRBV12-3 or TRBV12-4 with TRBJ2-3; TRBD2 is a possible D gene (6 bases). The CDR3 has 16 amino acids. Trimming removed 2 bases at V and 2 bases at J, with 14 bases between. The CDR3 DNA reads as TGTGCCAGCAGTTTAAGGAGGGGAGGAAACACAGATACGCAGTATTTT. Its protein is CASSLRRGGNTDTQYF.

This clonotype was found a few times. The rearrangement links TRBV5-1 to TRBJ1-1; D call uncertain. Germline CDR1 is SGHRS and CDR2 is YFSETQ. CDR3 length: 15 residues. V was cut by 4 bases and J by 5 bases, with 18 bases left in between. The CDR3 region has the DNA TGCGCCAGCAGCCCCGATGGAGGGTCGGGGACTGAAGCTTTCTTT. Its translation: CASSPDGGSGTEAFF.

The rearrangement joins TRBV24-1 to TRBJ2-1, with D possibly TRBD2 on 6 matching bases. CDR3 size: 16 residues. Germline CDR1 reads KGHDR; CDR2 reads SFDVKD. The germline V and J ends were trimmed by 4 bases and 6 bases, with 18 bases remaining between them. In DNA, the CDR3 is TGTGCCACCAGTGACCCAAGCCTGACTAGGCCCAATGAGCAGTTCTTC. It is translated as CATSDPSLTRPNEQFF.

This clonotype showed up just a few times. The chain combines TRBV12-3 or TRBV12-4 with TRBJ2-6; 8 bases align to TRBD1. Trimming cost V 8 bases and J 2 bases; bases outside gene matches: 2. The CDR3 contains 14 residues. CDR3 residues: CASSTGAGANVLTF. The CDR3 DNA sequence: TGTGCCAGCTCGACAGGGGCTGGGGCCAACGTCCTGACTTTC.

The chain recombines TRBV28 with TRBJ1-5; D gene unclear. This CDR3 contains 12 residues. V was trimmed by 3 bases and J by 7 bases, leaving 7 bases between them. Germline V gene lookup returns CDR1 MDHEN and CDR2 SYDVKM. CDR3 bases: TGTGCCAGCAGTTTTGGGCAGCAGCCCCAGCATTTT. Its protein is CASSFGQQPQHF.